A selection of T cell receptor beta chains follows, all from one sample in a study of T cell clones after liver transplantation. The data were produced by immunoSEQ multiplex PCR, yet TCRdb's version contains in-frame clones alone and is incomplete. The table lists 8,500 to 10,000 clones, around 72% of them singletons. Sequenced material: CD8+ T cells from blood, taken at the 15-month timepoint. The receptor source for this set is a human patient who received a liver transplant. Some T cells could come from the graft donor. Both conserved end residues are part of each CDR3. Each record gives: J gene, D gene, clone size, V gene, CDR3 protein, CDR3 DNA. D genes are given only for firm matches. Expanded clones get a size class; other rows say once, few or many, or leave the size out.

j_gene: TRBJ2-7; d_gene: NA; abundance: NA; v_gene: TRBV19; CDR3aa: CASSIEMGRSAYEQYF; CDR3nt: TGTGCCAGTAGTATAGAGATGGGGCGAAGCGCATACGAGCAGTACTTC
j_gene: TRBJ1-2; d_gene: NA; abundance: NA; v_gene: TRBV7-9; CDR3aa: CASSLGGAYGYTF; CDR3nt: TGTGCCAGCAGCTTAGGTGGGGCCTATGGCTACACCTTC
j_gene: TRBJ2-1; d_gene: TRBD1; abundance: NA; v_gene: TRBV5-4; CDR3aa: CASSQGVENEQFF; CDR3nt: TGTGCCAGCAGCCAGGGGGTTGAAAATGAGCAGTTCTTC
j_gene: TRBJ1-1; d_gene: TRBD1; abundance: NA; v_gene: TRBV27; CDR3aa: CASSPTGGDTEAFF; CDR3nt: TGTGCCAGCAGCCCTACAGGGGGTGACACTGAAGCTTTCTTT
j_gene: TRBJ2-2; d_gene: TRBD2; abundance: once; v_gene: TRBV6-1; CDR3aa: CASSAEGAGGRVTGELFF; CDR3nt: TGTGCCAGCAGTGCCGAGGGAGCGGGGGGGCGCGTGACCGGGGAGCTGTTTTTT
j_gene: TRBJ2-1; d_gene: TRBD2; abundance: NA; v_gene: TRBV5-1; CDR3aa: CASSLGTSGSNEQFF; CDR3nt: TGCGCCAGCAGCTTAGGGACTAGCGGGAGCAATGAGCAGTTCTTC
j_gene: TRBJ2-3; d_gene: NA; abundance: NA; v_gene: TRBV9; CDR3aa: CASSAQGGVGTDTQYF; CDR3nt: TGTGCCAGCAGCGCACAGGGTGGCGTCGGCACAGATACGCAGTATTTT
j_gene: TRBJ1-1; d_gene: TRBD1; abundance: NA; v_gene: TRBV7-2; CDR3aa: CASSIWDSTTEAFF; CDR3nt: TGTGCCAGCAGCATCTGGGACAGTACGACTGAAGCTTTCTTT
j_gene: TRBJ1-1; d_gene: NA; abundance: NA; v_gene: TRBV14; CDR3aa: CASSLTGGTEAFF; CDR3nt: TGTGCCAGCAGCTTGACAGGAGGGACTGAAGCTTTCTTT
j_gene: TRBJ1-2; d_gene: NA; abundance: medium-sized; v_gene: TRBV9; CDR3aa: CASSVAGTNYGYTF; CDR3nt: TGTGCCAGCAGCGTAGCGGGAACTAACTATGGCTACACCTTC
j_gene: TRBJ1-2; d_gene: NA; abundance: NA; v_gene: TRBV30; CDR3aa: CAWSPVRGNYGYTF; CDR3nt: TGTGCCTGGAGCCCAGTGCGGGGGAACTATGGCTACACCTTC